This TCR beta chain was sequenced during a study of blood T cells in healthy people across ages (dated by TCRdb to 2013 to 2016). Background on the whole study: In model experiments, template switching captured about one uniquely barcoded TCR beta cDNA molecule for every two T cells. Donors of different ages were randomly distributed across sequencing lanes to avoid experimental bias. Two additional independent replicas of 1 million unique cDNA reads from the same blood draw were analyzed for two donors (one aged 18 to 30 and one aged 80 or older). Four age groups were formed from the donors: young (average approximately 16 years), middle-aged (less than 40), aged (about 68) and long-lived (more than 75). To track age-related changes in TCR beta repertoire diversity, the study relied on deep sequencing normalized with unique cDNA molecular identifiers.

Libraries were built with 5' RACE. Sequencing was carried out with an Illumina HiSeq 2500. A second PCR of about 6 to 12 cycles was run with a J-beta primer mix and a sample-barcoded 5' primer. Each TCR beta cDNA molecule received a unique molecular identifier from a template-switch 5' adaptor carrying 12 random nucleotides. Each sample yielded at least 2.5 million CDR3-containing paired-end reads. The Mint cDNA synthesis kit, primed by a TRBC-specific oligonucleotide, was used to synthesize first-strand cDNA from all RNA. After uracil-DNA glycosylase treatment, a first 18-cycle PCR used universal primers M1SS and BC2_uni_R on all cDNA. The original methods were these. Each sample was normalized by randomly selecting 1 million high-quality reads, each carrying a distinct molecular identifier. Reads sharing molecular identifiers were discarded rather than binned into consensus sequences. MiTCR, run with a Q25 quality threshold and the strictest error-elimination algorithm, handled CDR3 identification, clonotype clustering and error correction. A nonparametric unseen species model with Euler transformation was used to estimate a lower bound on total TCR beta diversity. TCRdb reprocessing: public reads trimmed at Q25 with fastp, clones called with MiXCR, in-frame beta chains kept. Rows with one shared CDR3 protein collapse into an entry with the most common genes and DNA. Clone size and V and J calls follow TCRdb, not the original study. This sample is represented by some 790,000 distinct CDR3 sequences; around 30% of them were singletons. Around 15% of the sample rests with the top ten.

The paper's findings and limits, for the study overall: Because the CMV infection status of the donors was unknown, age-related changes in expanded clonotypes may potentially have been confounded. Total diversity estimates from one million sequenced T cells were considered lower bounds and underestimates. Observed TCR beta diversity correlated strongly with the percentage of naive T cells measured by flow cytometry. Compared with the aged group, the long-lived group had more naive CD4+ T cells, fewer expanded clones and increased TCR diversity, a pattern suggesting age selection. Bulk unsorted PBMC profiling prevented conclusive comparison of naive and antigen-experienced compartments. Observed TCR beta diversity per million T cells fell roughly linearly with age, and a significant reduction was already apparent by age roughly 40.

The donors were around 39 Caucasian individuals from Russia, aged 6 to 90 years, who were systemically healthy. Each donor gave around 9.8 milliliters of peripheral blood, collected into EDTA-treated Vacutainer tubes. PBMCs were isolated by Ficoll-Paque density-gradient centrifugation, with at least 7 million obtained per sample. Trizol reagent was used to extract total RNA from the PBMCs, yielding at least 5 micrograms per sample. For every donor, an aliquot of PBMCs went through flow cytometry to measure the percentages of naive CD45RAhigh/CD27high T cells. Concerning this clonotype: This receptor's antigen is unknown. A much larger clone differs from this one at a single base, so this may be a read error.

Inclusive of the bounding cysteine and phenylalanine, the CDR3 is 15 residues long. Kept here is only the CDR3 DNA, which spans 45 bases and is read in frame from base 1. The germline V gene gives CDR1 as SGDLS and CDR2 as YYNGEE. The chain couples TRBV9 to TRBJ1-2; tentative D gene TRBD1, with 6 bases matching. This TCR was recovered from a woman older than 75 in good health. The sequenced material came from blood. The CDR3 region has the sequence CASCVGGAGVYGYTF. The DNA reads TGTGCCAGCTGCGTAGGGGGAGCGGGGGTCTATGGCTACACCTTC.